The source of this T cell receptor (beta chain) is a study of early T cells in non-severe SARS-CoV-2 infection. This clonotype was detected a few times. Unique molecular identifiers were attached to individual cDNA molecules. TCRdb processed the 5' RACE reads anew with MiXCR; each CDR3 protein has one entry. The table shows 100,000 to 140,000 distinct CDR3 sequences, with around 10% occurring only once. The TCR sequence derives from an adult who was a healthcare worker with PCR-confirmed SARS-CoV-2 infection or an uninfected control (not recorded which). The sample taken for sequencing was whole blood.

CDR3 bases: TGTGCCAGCAGCTTAGTGTCAGGGACCTACGAGCAGTACTTC. Its protein is CASSLVSGTYEQYF. The J gene is TRBJ2-7, the V gene TRBV7-9, with D maybe TRBD1 (5 bases). This CDR3 region has 14 residues. Germline lookup yields CDR1 SEHNR and CDR2 FQNEAQ (reference sequence). Trimming pared 1 base from V and 2 bases from J, leaving 9 bases between.